This entry describes one TCR beta chain. As yet, its antigen is unknown. Per the germline V gene, CDR1 is SQVTM and CDR2 is ANQGSEA. V lost 7 bases, J lost 5 bases, and 12 bases stayed unmatched. The CDR3 is 14 residues long. This entry is derived from a study of CD8 T cells in ankylosing spondylitis. As the method for making TCR beta libraries, quantitative 5'-RACE with molecular barcodes was used. Each CDR3 protein gets one entry after TCRdb re-called the 5' RACE reads with MiXCR. The data show 500,000 to 550,000 distinct CDR3 sequences, more than 9.5% seen once. Study conclusions and caveats: CD8+ cells made up the disease-linked clones, which were relatively rare in peripheral blood. What appeared characteristic of ankylosing spondylitis blood was a TCR beta motif of about eight highly homologous variants. Some motif variants had been reported before (in reactive arthritis synovial fluid and blood).

The TCR was taken from a male donor with ankylosing spondylitis. Sequencing was done on a sample of blood, either unsorted or a sorted T cell fraction (not recorded which). This chain connects TRBV29-1 to TRBJ2-5, with 8 positions matching TRBD1. The CDR3 loop reads CSAGQDRRDETQYF. CDR3 sequence (DNA): TGCAGCGCGGGACAGGACCGGAGAGATGAGACCCAGTACTTC.